One T cell receptor beta chain is described in this entry. Antigen: not known. The germline V gene encodes CDR1 SEHNR and CDR2 FQNEAQ (reference sequence). Trimming took off 3 bases at V and 2 bases at J, with 12 bases between the two ends. The CDR3 length is 15 residues. The repertoire was sequenced with immunoSEQ multiplex PCR; TCRdb's copy has only in-frame clones and lacks some. The sample contains hundreds of thousands of clones, about 95% of which appear only once. This sample stems from a study of shared clonotypes between healthy human individuals. Study overall: The donor pool was made up of a couple of women and a few men aged 18 to 49. Regarding the study as a whole: When naive CD4 clonotypes were compared across a few donors, around 5% were shared. Sampling used blood alone; tissue repertoires probably differ.

The rearrangement links TRBV7-9 to TRBJ2-3; TRBD1 is a possible D gene (6 bases). The sequence was collected from a woman aged 25 to 45 in good health. The sequenced material came from naive CD4+ T cells sorted from blood. Noted subset: CD45RA+ positively selected. The CDR3 loop reads CASSFDRKHTDTQYF. The CDR3 DNA reads as TGTGCCAGCAGCTTCGACAGGAAACACACAGATACGCAGTATTTT. Full variable domain (missing parts from reference TRBV7-9 and TRBJ2-3): DTGVSQNPRHKITKRGQNVTFRCDPISEHNRLYWYRQTLGQGPEFLTYFQNEAQLEKSRLLSDRFSAERPKGSFSTLEIQRTEQGDSAMYLCASSFDRKHTDTQYFGPGTRLTVL.